The 18 T cell receptor beta chains below were found in one sample sequenced in a study of naive and memory T cell subsets. Two oligonucleotides, mixed equimolar, formed the beta constant-region primer covering TRBC1 and TRBC2. TCRdb reanalysed the UMI-ligation and nested PCR reads using MiXCR and keeps one entry per CDR3 protein. The sample includes about 85,000 distinct CDR3 sequences, under 15% of them seen just once. Sequenced material: central memory CD4+ T cells from blood. These receptors were obtained from a human donor in good health.

V usage is TRBV7-3 and J usage is TRBJ2-2; the D gene is possibly TRBD2 (6 bases). Looked up from germline, CDR1 is SGHTA and CDR2 is FQGTGA. This CDR3 contains 18 residues. V lost 2 bases to trimming and J lost 3 bases, with 19 bases between them. The CDR3 spells CASSLGGGGRGYTGELFF. As DNA, the CDR3 is TGTGCCAGCAGCTTAGGAGGAGGAGGGAGAGGTTACACCGGGGAGCTGTTTTTT.

This clonotype was recorded many times. The V call is TRBV18, the J call TRBJ2-3; 10 bases fit TRBD2. The CDR3 contains 16 residues. Germline V gene data show CDR1 as KGHSH and CDR2 as LQKENI. The V gene end was trimmed by 3 bases and the J gene end by 2 bases; junction bases not matched to a gene: 5. The CDR3 region has the DNA TGTGCCAGCTCACCCTCTAGCGGGAGAACCACAGATACGCAGTATTTT. It translates to CASSPSSGRTTDTQYF.

This chain connects TRBV20-1 to TRBJ1-3; D not resolved. Germline V CDR1 and CDR2: DFQATT, SNEGSKA (reference sequence). The CDR3 runs to 14 residues. Trimming stripped 6 bases from V and 6 bases from J, with 18 bases between. CDR3 region: CSAPGFRPENTIYF. CDR3 sequence (DNA): TGCAGTGCCCCGGGGTTTAGGCCCGAAAACACCATATATTTT.

This clonotype was seen more than once but under ten times. The genes are TRBV4-1 and TRBJ2-2, with 7 bases identical to TRBD2. The germline gives CDR1 MGHRA, CDR2 YSYEKL. There are 16 residues in the CDR3. With V trimmed by 0 bases and J by 6 bases, 7 bases remained unmatched. The CDR3 nucleotides read TGCGCCAGCAGCCAAGAGCTTGGACTAGAAGCCGGGGAGCTGTTTTTT. It encodes CASSQELGLEAGELFF.

The chain carries TRBV6-6 and TRBJ2-1; no definite D call. This CDR3 region has 15 residues. Germline V gene sequence: CDR1 MNHNY, CDR2 SVGAGI (reference sequence). V was shortened by 1 base and J by 2 bases, with 9 bases between the two germline ends. CDR3 amino acids: CASSYLPKPYNEQFF. In DNA form, the CDR3 reads TGTGCCAGCAGTTACTTACCCAAACCCTACAATGAGCAGTTCTTC.

This clonotype was observed a few times. The V call is TRBV6-1, the J call TRBJ2-7; D call uncertain. The CDR3 loop spans 15 amino acids. V shed 2 bases and J shed 4 bases, with 15 bases lying between them. Per germline, CDR1 MNHNS and CDR2 SASEGT. CDR3 sequence reads: CASSEMTQPGYEQYF. The CDR3 bases are TGTGCCAGCAGTGAAATGACGCAGCCTGGGTACGAGCAGTACTTC.

V usage is TRBV5-1 and J usage is TRBJ2-5; D is possibly TRBD2 (6 bases). Deletions cut 4 bases from V and 1 base from J, with 14 bases between. The CDR3 runs 15 residues. Germline V gene data show CDR1 as SGHRS and CDR2 as YFSETQ. The CDR3 nucleotides are TGCGCCAGCAGCCCCGGTGGCGGGACCCAAGAGACCCAGTACTTC. It encodes CASSPGGGTQETQYF.

This clonotype has just a few counts. The rearrangement links TRBV20-1 to TRBJ2-2, with D tentatively TRBD1 (6 bases). The germline V gene has CDR1 DFQATT and CDR2 SNEGSKA (reference sequence). V was clipped by 5 bases and J by 7 bases, with 11 bases between them. The CDR3 is 12 residues long. DNA for the CDR3: TGCAGTGCTCCAGGGGACGGCGGGGAGCTGTTTTTT. Protein sequence: CSAPGDGGELFF.

V and J are TRBV15 and TRBJ1-6; 7 bases line up with TRBD1. CDR1 LNHNV and CDR2 YYDKDF come from the germline V gene (reference sequence). The CDR3 consists of 16 residues. J lost 2 bases, V lost 6 bases, and 7 bases had no gene match. DNA for the CDR3: TGTGCCACCAGAAGGGACAGCCTGACCTATAATTCACCCCTCCACTTT. Translation: CATRRDSLTYNSPLHF.

About this clonotype: Germline is not matched at one junction end, which may reflect a read error. This chain links TRBV6-1 with TRBJ1-6, with D maybe TRBD1 (5 bases). CDR1 and CDR2 from the germline V gene are MNHNS and SASEGT. This CDR3 spans 13 amino acids. The CDR3 region has the DNA TGTGCCACGAAGGGACGGTATAATTCACCCCTCAACTTT. It encodes CATKGRYNSPLNF.

This clonotype was detected only a few times. The chain couples TRBV29-1 to TRBJ1-2; D possibly corresponds to TRBD1 (5 bases). V was clipped by 6 bases and J by 8 bases, with 22 bases between them. Germline V CDR1 and CDR2: SQVTM, ANQGSEA. This CDR3 is 14 amino acids long. The CDR3 nucleotides read TGCAGCGTAGGCGGGGGACGGAGCGCTGGGGGCTACACCTTC. Amino acids: CSVGGGRSAGGYTF.

The rearrangement links TRBV2 to TRBJ2-5; no clear D gene. The germline V and J ends were trimmed by 2 bases and 4 bases, with 11 bases remaining between them. Germline values: CDR1 SNHLY, CDR2 FYNNEI. The CDR3 totals 14 residues. The DNA of the CDR3 is TGTGCCAGCAGTGAATGGTGGAGTTTAGAGACCCAGTACTTC. Protein product: CASSEWWSLETQYF.

Many counts were recorded for this clonotype. The CDR3 DNA follows: TGCAGTGCTAGCGCCCTAGCGATCTCCCCAGATACGCAGTATTTT. It translates to CSASALAISPDTQYF. This chain joins TRBV20-1 and TRBJ2-3; the D gene is possibly TRBD2 (6 bases). This CDR3 is built from 15 residues. The V and J ends lost 3 bases and 4 bases respectively, with 17 bases between them. Germline V gene data show CDR1 as DFQATT and CDR2 as SNEGSKA (reference sequence).

This clonotype was seen a few times. The V call is TRBV5-1, the J call TRBJ2-3; TRBD1 matches 8 bases. There are 17 residues in the CDR3. Trimming removed 0 bases from V and 2 bases from J; junction bases left unmatched: 8. Germline V lookup: CDR1 SGHRS, CDR2 YFSETQ. The CDR3 region has the DNA TGCGCCAGCAGCTTGGGCGTGGGGACAGGACCCACAGATACGCAGTATTTT. Residues: CASSLGVGTGPTDTQYF.

The CDR3 region has the DNA TGTGCCAGCAGCTCGACCCTTGGGGGTTTCGCTGAAGCTTTCTTT. It yields the protein CASSSTLGGFAEAFF. The chain links TRBV5-4 to TRBJ1-1, with a tentative D call TRBD1 (5 bases). Germline V CDR1 and CDR2: SGHNT, YYREEE (reference sequence). V dropped 3 bases and J dropped 6 bases, with 18 bases sitting between them. The CDR3 runs to 15 residues. The whole variable domain, remainder taken from reference TRBV5-4 and TRBJ1-1, is ETGVTQSPTHLIKTRGQQVTLRCSSQSGHNTVSWYQQALGQGPQFIFQYYREEENGRGNFPPRFSGLQFPNYSSELNVNALELDDSALYLCASSSTLGGFAEAFFGQGTRLTVV.

The chain has TRBV28 and TRBJ2-6, with a possible D match to TRBD1 (6 bases). Trimming left V 7 bases short and J 0 bases short, with 13 bases between. CDR1 and CDR2 from the germline V gene are MDHEN and SYDVKM. The CDR3 has 16 residues. This chain's CDR3 is CASTTGGNSGANVLTF. The CDR3 nucleotides are TGTGCCAGCACCACTGGGGGCAACTCTGGGGCCAACGTCCTGACTTTC. Full variable domain (missing parts from reference TRBV28 and TRBJ2-6): DVKVTQSSRYLVKRTGEKVFLECVQDMDHENMFWYRQDPGLGLRLIYFSYDVKMKEKGDIPEGYSVSREKKERFSLILESASTNQTSMYLCASTTGGNSGANVLTFGAGSRLTVL.

This chain joins TRBV30 and TRBJ2-5; possible D gene TRBD2, 5 bases. Per germline, CDR1 GTSNPN and CDR2 SVGIG (reference sequence). The CDR3 is 14 residues long. Trimming cost V 0 bases and J 1 base, with 9 bases left between them. The CDR3: CAWSVMRAQETQYF. The CDR3 nucleotides read TGTGCCTGGAGTGTAATGCGGGCCCAAGAGACCCAGTACTTC. Using reference TRBV30 and TRBJ2-5 for the parts outside the CDR3, the full variable domain is SQTIHQWPATLVQPVGSPLSLECTVEGTSNPNLYWYRQAAGRGLQLLFYSVGIGQISSEVPQNLSASRPQDRQFILSSKKLLLSDSGFYLCAWSVMRAQETQYFGPGTRLLVL.

This clonotype was detected a few times. The chain uses TRBV5-1 and TRBJ2-3, with 7 bases lining up with TRBD2. Germline trimming cut 0 bases from V and 3 bases from J; bases unmatched to any gene: 7. CDR1 and CDR2 (germline): SGHRS, YFSETQ. The CDR3 consists of 16 residues. This chain's CDR3 is CASSLDGRWGTDTQYF. The CDR3 coding sequence is TGCGCCAGCAGCTTGGACGGGAGGTGGGGTACAGATACGCAGTATTTT.